Listed below are T cell receptor beta chains from one sample, sequenced in a study of shared clonotypes between healthy human individuals. The repertoire was sequenced with immunoSEQ multiplex PCR; TCRdb's copy has only in-frame clones and lacks some. The sample yields millions of clones, roughly 95% seen once. The sequenced sample was naive CD8+ T cells sorted from blood. These receptors were taken from a man aged 18 to 30 in good health. The CDR3 runs from the conserved cysteine through the conserved F or W. Each record gives: clone size, D gene, V gene, J gene, CDR3 DNA, CDR3 protein. A D gene is named only where the DNA matches it firmly. Size tells how often a clone was seen (once, few, many) or the class of an expanded clone, and some rows leave it out.

>once|-|TRBV9|TRBJ2-7
TGTGCCAGCAGCGTAGAGGGTTACGAGCAGTACTTC
CASSVEGYEQYF
>-|TRBD1|TRBV5-4|TRBJ1-1
TGTGCCAGCAGCTTGGGGGACAGAGAAGCTTTCTTT
CASSLGDREAFF
>-|TRBD1|TRBV13|TRBJ1-3
TGTGCCAGCAGAGGACAGGGGCTCGGGAACACCATATATTTT
CASRGQGLGNTIYF
>-|TRBD2|TRBV4-1|TRBJ2-1
TGCGCCAGCAGCCCGACTAGCGATCTATACAATGAGCAGTTCTTC
CASSPTSDLYNEQFF
>-|TRBD1|TRBV13|TRBJ2-7
TGTGCCAGCAGTGCAGGGGGACAGACTTATCACGAGCAGTACTTC
CASSAGGQTYHEQYF
>-|TRBD1|TRBV27|TRBJ1-2
TGTGCCAGCAGTTTCCGGGACAGCCACTATGGCTACACCTTC
CASSFRDSHYGYTF
>-|-|TRBV9|TRBJ2-2
TGTGCCAGCAGCGAGGAGACGACTCCCGGGGAGCTGTTTTTT
CASSEETTPGELFF
>-|-|TRBV19|TRBJ2-5
TGTGCCAGTAGTCCGGGACCTCCTCAAGAGACCCAGTACTTC
CASSPGPPQETQYF
>-|TRBD1|TRBV5-6|TRBJ2-7
TGTGCCAGCAGTCTTGGACAGGGTTGGGGCTACGAGCAGTACTTC
CASSLGQGWGYEQYF
>-|-|TRBV10-2|TRBJ2-1
TGCGCCAGCAGTGAGTCAGTAGAGCAGTTCTTC
CASSESVEQFF
>-|TRBD2|TRBV28|TRBJ2-1
TGTGCCAGCAGTTTATTCTGGGGGAGGGGCAAGTTCTTC
CASSLFWGRGKFF
>-|-|TRBV29-1|TRBJ1-1
TGCAGCGTTGAAGGGGGAGACACTGAAGCTTTCTTT
CSVEGGDTEAFF
>-|TRBD1|TRBV13|TRBJ2-3
TGTGCCAGCAGCTACAGGGGAATCACAGATACGCAGTATTTT
CASSYRGITDTQYF
>once|-|TRBV28|TRBJ2-5
TGTGCCAGCAGTTTCCGGGGGGCCGAGACCCAGTACTTC
CASSFRGAETQYF
>few|-|TRBV15|TRBJ1-6
TGTGCCACTAAGGGGGGATCCCATAATTCACCCCTCCACTTT
CATKGGSHNSPLHF
>many|-|TRBV5-6|TRBJ2-2
TGTGCCAGCAGGGACAGTCTCACCGGGGAGCTGTTTTTT
CASRDSLTGELFF
>-|-|TRBV6-4|TRBJ2-7
TGTGCCAGCAGTGACGTTGGGGGTGAGCAGTACTTC
CASSDVGGEQYF
>once|-|TRBV7-7|TRBJ2-1
TGTGCTAGCAGCGATCTTCGGGGGTCTGAGCAGTTCTTC
CASSDLRGSEQFF
>-|-|TRBV6-1|TRBJ2-7
TGTGCCAGCAGTGAAGGGGCGGGGGCCCTAACGACTGTGACCTACGAGCAGTACTTC
CASSEGAGALTTVTYEQYF
>-|TRBD2|TRBV27|TRBJ2-7
TGTGCCAGCAAACCGACCGGTTGGGGGGGCTCCTACGAGCAGTACTTC
CASKPTGWGGSYEQYF
>-|-|TRBV4-3|TRBJ2-1
TGCGCCAGCAGCCAAGATCTGGCGGTCACTTACAATGAGCAGTTCTTC
CASSQDLAVTYNEQFF
>-|-|TRBV6-5|TRBJ2-1
TGTGCCAGCAGTTACAGGCCAGCGAATGAGCAGTTCTTC
CASSYRPANEQFF
>once|TRBD2|TRBV11-2|TRBJ2-1
TGTGCCAGCAGCTGGGGGGAGGGTGAGCAGTTCTTC
CASSWGEGEQFF
>once|-|TRBV2|TRBJ1-2
TGTGCCAGCAGTGAAGATCGGGATGACACGGGCTACACCTTC
CASSEDRDDTGYTF
>-|-|TRBV28|TRBJ1-1
TGTGCCAGCAGTTCTTACACTGAAGCTTTCTTT
CASSSYTEAFF
>once|-|TRBV7-6|TRBJ1-6
TGTGCCAGCAGCTTAGCGCATCAGGGGCTCTATAATTCACCCCTCCACTTT
CASSLAHQGLYNSPLHF
>-|-|TRBV7-9|TRBJ1-2
TGTGCCAGCAGCTTCCCTAGTGACAGAGCAGCTAACTATGGCTACACCTTC
CASSFPSDRAANYGYTF
>-|-|TRBV4-1|TRBJ2-2
TGCGCCAGCAGCCAAGCCGGGATAGCAGGCACCGGGGAGCTGTTTTTT
CASSQAGIAGTGELFF
>-|-|TRBV4-3|TRBJ2-5
TGCGCCAGCAGCCTCCTTCCTGGGTACCAAGAGACCCAGTACTTC
CASSLLPGYQETQYF
>-|TRBD2|TRBV27|TRBJ2-1
TGTGCCAGCAGTCCATACCCCAGGACTAGCGGGGGGCGGTCCTACAATGAGCAGTTCTTC
CASSPYPRTSGGRSYNEQFF